This T cell receptor beta chain was observed in a study of shared clonotypes between healthy human individuals. This clone was picked up one time. The target antigen is unknown. CD45RO negativity and positive selection for CCR7 defined naive CD8 cells, a population that excluded terminally differentiated effector memory CD45RA+ cells. The healthy adult donors were HIV-negative and reported no recent acute infections or vaccinations. Trimming cost V 1 base and J 0 bases; bases outside gene matches: 10. From germline, CDR1 is MDHEN and CDR2 SYDVKM. The CDR3 totals 19 residues. Regarding the study as a whole: Deeper or shallower sequencing was expected to change how clonotypes are shared among donors. Naive subsets tended to show greater estimated richness than memory subsets.

In the original analysis: From ImmunoSEQ came sequences covering only the junction and carrying no quality scores, so filtering differed. Method: immunoSEQ multiplex PCR; TCRdb's copy keeps in-frame clones and lacks some. Clonal size and the V and J genes are those of that table, whereas D and trimming came from the DNA. The sample gives approximately 2,200,000 clones, just over 90% of which show up once; 1.5% to 2% is in the top ten. Material for sequencing was naive CD8+ T cells from PBMCs. The source is a man younger than 30 in good health. Some clones in this sample may be carry-over from other donors' samples. The genes are TRBV28 and TRBJ2-5, with TRBD1 matching 11 bases. CDR3 sequence (DNA): TGTGCCAGCAGTTTATATGGACAGGGGGCGATTGGGTACCAAGAGACCCAGTACTTC. The encoded protein is CASSLYGQGAIGYQETQYF.